The 9 T cell receptor beta chains presented below share a single source sample, sequenced in a study of blood T cell repertoires in COVID-19. TCRdb keeps only in-frame clones here, not all; method: immunoSEQ multiplex PCR. The sample has roughly 500,000 clones, 70% to 90% seen once; the top ten hold approximately 8%. The sample taken for sequencing was PBMCs or T cells enriched from blood (not recorded which). These receptors were obtained from a woman in her sixties or seventies who had recovered from COVID-19.

The chain couples TRBV4-2 to TRBJ1-3, with no clear D. There are 15 residues in the CDR3. V lost 0 bases and J lost 1, with 7 bases in between. Germline V lookup: CDR1 LGHNA, CDR2 YNFKEQ. CDR3 sequence reads: CASSQEQVSGNTIYF. CDR3 bases: TGTGCCAGCAGCCAAGAGCAGGTATCTGGAAACACCATATATTTT.

J is TRBJ2-2 and V is TRBV2; no clear D. CDR1 and CDR2 (germline): SNHLY, FYNNEI. The CDR3 loop spans 12 amino acids. Trimming took off 8 bases at V and 8 bases at J, with 12 bases between the two ends. The CDR3 nucleotides read TGTGCCAGCGCGGTCCATGGGGGGGAGCTGTTTTTT. It yields the protein CASAVHGGELFF.

CDR3 sequence reads: CASSLQTGANTGELFF. The DNA of the CDR3 is TGTGCCAGCTCACTACAAACAGGGGCGAACACCGGGGAGCTGTTTTTT. V is TRBV18 and J is TRBJ2-2, with 7 bases fitting TRBD1. The V gene's germline CDR1 is KGHSH and CDR2 LQKENI. The trim removed 4 bases at V and 0 bases at J, leaving 5 bases unmatched. There are 16 residues in the CDR3.

The chain couples TRBV6-5 to TRBJ1-3; TRBD1 aligns across 10 bases. The V and J ends lost 6 bases and 4 bases, in that order; junction bases with no gene match: 3. Germline V gene data show CDR1 as MNHEY and CDR2 as SVGAGI. The CDR3 spans 14 residues. The CDR3 nucleotides are TGTGCCAGCAGAGGGACAGGGGTCGGAAACACCATATATTTT. It is translated as CASRGTGVGNTIYF.

This clone was recorded a few times. In the same sample, other DNA sequences code for this CDR3. The chain employs TRBV2 and TRBJ2-2; 9 bases fit TRBD1. V shed 6 bases and J 1 base; nucleotides not matched to a gene: 3. CDR3 length: 15 amino acids. Germline V lookup: CDR1 SNHLY, CDR2 FYNNEI. The CDR3 DNA follows: TGTGCCAGCAGGGGACAGGGCAGGAACACCGGGGAGCTGTTTTTT. Translated: CASRGQGRNTGELFF.

This chain joins TRBV19 and TRBJ1-2; D call uncertain. V dropped 1 base and J dropped 7 bases, with 13 bases sitting between them. This CDR3 has 14 residues. Germline assignment: CDR1 LNHDA and CDR2 SQIVND (reference sequence). The CDR3 coding sequence is TGTGCCAGTAGTATAGCGGGTTTTAACGGTGGCTACACCTTC. This codes for CASSIAGFNGGYTF. Using reference TRBV19 and TRBJ1-2 for the parts outside the CDR3, the full variable domain is DGGITQSPKYLFRKEGQNVTLSCEQNLNHDAMYWYRQDPGQGLRLIYYSQIVNDFQKGDIAEGYSVSREKKESFPLTVTSAQKNPTAFYLCASSIAGFNGGYTFGSGTRLTVV.

The chain recombines TRBV18 with TRBJ2-4; the D gene is possibly TRBD1 (6 bases). This CDR3 is 15 amino acids long. Germline V gives CDR1 KGHSH, CDR2 LQKENI. V gave up 2 bases and J gave up 1 base, with 9 bases separating them. CDR3 nucleotide sequence: TGTGCCAGCTCACCATCTCAGGGGGCCAAAAACATTCAGTACTTC. Its protein is CASSPSQGAKNIQYF.

The chain recombines TRBV15 with TRBJ1-1; 7 positions match TRBD1. This CDR3 spans 19 amino acids. Germline-derived CDR1 and CDR2 are LNHNV and YYDKDF (reference sequence). The ends lost 0 bases at V and 2 bases at J; junction bases unmatched: 15. CDR3 DNA sequence: TGTGCCACCAGCAGAGAAAGGGGGCCCAACACGAGGGCAAACACTGAAGCTTTCTTT. It yields the protein CATSRERGPNTRANTEAFF. Variable domain in full (rest from reference TRBV15 and TRBJ1-1): DAMVIQNPRYQVTQFGKPVTLSCSQTLNHNVMYWYQQKSSQAPKLLFHYYDKDFNNEADTPDNFQSRRPNTSFCFLDIRSPGLGDTAMYLCATSRERGPNTRANTEAFFGQGTRLTVV.

This clone was picked up one time. The V call is TRBV5-4, the J call TRBJ2-1; 9 bases agree with TRBD1. Germline CDR1 is SGHNT and CDR2 is YYREEE (reference sequence). J lost 5 bases, V lost 1 base, and 4 bases had no gene match. This CDR3 has 15 amino acids. This CDR3 is CASSLKGQGDNEQFF. CDR3 nucleotides: TGTGCCAGCAGCTTGAAGGGACAGGGTGACAATGAGCAGTTCTTC.